Listed here are 15 T cell receptor beta chains from one sample, sequenced in a study of blood T cell repertoires in COVID-19. TCRdb keeps only in-frame clones here, not all; method: immunoSEQ multiplex PCR. This table holds around 130,000 clones, 80% to 90% found once. Sequencing was carried out using peripheral blood. These receptors all come from a man between 65 and 80 years old with active or convalescent COVID-19.

This clone appeared a few times. The V gene is TRBV7-2, the J gene TRBJ2-1; 14 nucleotides agree with TRBD2. J gave up 3 bases and V 4 bases, and 5 bases lay outside the gene matches. CDR1 SGHTA and CDR2 FQGNSA come from the germline V gene. This CDR3 is 17 amino acids long. The CDR3 DNA follows: TGTGCCAGCAGCTCCCGGACTAGCGGGAGGAGCTACAATGAGCAGTTCTTC. Its protein is CASSSRTSGRSYNEQFF.

The rearrangement joins TRBV12-3 or TRBV12-4 to TRBJ2-7, with D perhaps TRBD1 (5 bases). The CDR3 length is 12 residues. V was clipped by 5 bases and J by 4 bases, with 9 bases between them. The CDR3 is CASSGHLYEQYF. For the CDR3, the DNA is TGTGCCAGCAGTGGACATCTTTACGAGCAGTACTTC.

The genes are TRBV7-9 and TRBJ2-2; D possibly corresponds to TRBD1 (5 bases). Germline loops: CDR1 SEHNR, CDR2 FQNEAQ (reference sequence). V lost 5 bases and J lost 5, with 6 bases in between. The CDR3 runs 12 residues. The DNA for the CDR3 is TGTGCCAGCAGCCAGGGTACCGGGGAGCTGTTTTTT. This encodes CASSQGTGELFF. The full variable domain, completed using reference TRBV7-9 and TRBJ2-2, is DTGVSQNPRHKITKRGQNVTFRCDPISEHNRLYWYRQTLGQGPEFLTYFQNEAQLEKSRLLSDRFSAERPKGSFSTLEIQRTEQGDSAMYLCASSQGTGELFFGEGSRLTVL.

This clone has only a few counts. The chain links TRBV19 to TRBJ1-5, with 8 bases lining up with TRBD1. Trimming cost V 4 bases and J 1 base; bases outside gene matches: 6. The CDR3 is 16 amino acids. Per the germline V gene, CDR1 is LNHDA and CDR2 is SQIVND (reference sequence). The CDR3 region has the DNA TGTGCCAGTAGTAAAACCGGGACAGGCAGCAATCAGCCCCAGCATTTT. It is translated as CASSKTGTGSNQPQHF.

The rearrangement uses TRBV12-3 or TRBV12-4 and TRBJ1-6, with D perhaps TRBD1 (6 bases). The ends were cut back, 7 bases at V and 8 bases at J, with 12 bases in the middle. The CDR3 sequence is 13 residues long. As DNA, the CDR3 is TGTGCCAGCAAACAGGGTTTGGATTCACCCCTCCACTTT. Translation: CASKQGLDSPLHF.

The V and J genes are TRBV4-1 and TRBJ1-6, with 7 bases lining up with TRBD1. Germline trimming cut 2 bases from V and 4 bases from J; bases unmatched to any gene: 5. The germline V gene encodes CDR1 MGHRA and CDR2 YSYEKL. The CDR3 contains 16 residues. The CDR3 region has the DNA TGCGCCAGCAGCCAACCGACAGGGTCATATAATTCACCCCTCCACTTT. Amino acids: CASSQPTGSYNSPLHF.

This clone was counted a single time. The CDR3 protein is CASSLSGLGEETQYF. DNA of the CDR3: TGTGCCAGCAGTTTAAGCGGGTTGGGGGAAGAGACCCAGTACTTC. The chain is built from TRBV28 and TRBJ2-5, with D possibly being TRBD2 (6 bases). V was shortened by 2 bases and J by 3 bases, with 13 bases between the two germline ends. This CDR3 comprises 15 residues. CDR1 and CDR2 (germline): MDHEN, SYDVKM. Full variable domain (remainder filled in from reference TRBV28 and TRBJ2-5): DVKVTQSSRYLVKRTGEKVFLECVQDMDHENMFWYRQDPGLGLRLIYFSYDVKMKEKGDIPEGYSVSREKKERFSLILESASTNQTSMYLCASSLSGLGEETQYFGPGTRLLVL.

In its sample, this clone was seen a few times. The chain employs TRBV5-6 and TRBJ1-2; tentative D call: TRBD1 (6 bases). CDR3 length: 14 amino acids. The germline gives CDR1 SGHDT, CDR2 YYEEEE. V lost 4 bases, J lost 4 bases, and 14 bases lay in between. CDR3 amino acids: CASSPQGETYGYTF. DNA of the CDR3: TGTGCCAGCAGCCCACAGGGTGAGACCTATGGCTACACCTTC. Variable domain in full (rest from reference TRBV5-6 and TRBJ1-2): DAGVTQSPTHLIKTRGQQVTLRCSPKSGHDTVSWYQQALGQGPQFIFQYYEEEERQRGNFPDRFSGHQFPNYSSELNVNALLLGDSALYLCASSPQGETYGYTFGSGTRLTVV.

The chain combines TRBV6-5 with TRBJ1-2, with a possible D match to TRBD1 (6 bases). This CDR3 has 16 residues. Germline CDR1 and CDR2: MNHEY and SVGAGI. The V gene lost 0 bases and the J gene lost 6 bases, with 17 bases spanning the gap. The CDR3 loop reads CASSYSKWEGVDGYTF. The CDR3 region has the DNA TGTGCCAGCAGTTACTCGAAGTGGGAGGGGGTGGATGGCTACACCTTC.

This sequence joins TRBV9 and TRBJ2-5, with unresolved D. The CDR3 runs to 14 residues. CDR1 is SGDLS, CDR2 YYNGEE, per germline. V gave up 0 bases and J gave up 2 bases, with 8 bases separating them. CDR3 residues: CASSVGTEQETQYF. CDR3 bases: TGTGCCAGCAGCGTAGGTACTGAGCAAGAGACCCAGTACTTC. The whole variable domain, filled in from reference TRBV9 and TRBJ2-5, reads DSGVTQTPKHLITATGQRVTLRCSPRSGDLSVYWYQQSLDQGLQFLIQYYNGEERAKGNILERFSAQQFPDLHSELNLSSLELGDSALYFCASSVGTEQETQYFGPGTRLLVL.

The chain employs TRBV27 and TRBJ1-4, with TRBD1 identical over 11 bases. CDR1 is MNHEY and CDR2 is SMNVEV in the germline V gene (reference sequence). The CDR3 covers 13 residues. The J segment lost 11 bases and the V segment lost 5 bases, leaving 4 bases of the junction unmatched. The CDR3 reads CASSPGTGGKLFF. The CDR3 DNA sequence: TGTGCCAGCAGTCCTGGGACAGGGGGTAAACTGTTTTTT.

This chain uses TRBV2 with TRBJ1-1, with a tentative D call TRBD1 (5 bases). This CDR3 spans 14 amino acids. Germline V CDR1 and CDR2: SNHLY, FYNNEI. Trimming removed 5 bases at V and 3 bases at J, with 13 bases between. CDR3 residues: CASSKSGGDTEAFF. CDR3 sequence (DNA): TGTGCCAGCAGTAAAAGTGGGGGGGACACTGAAGCTTTCTTT.

This clone was found once. The genes are TRBV6-6 and TRBJ1-1; D possibly corresponds to TRBD1 (6 bases). The germline V gene encodes CDR1 MNHNY and CDR2 SVGAGI (reference sequence). The CDR3 has 14 amino acids. Trimming cost V 2 bases and J 1 base, with 8 bases left between them. This CDR3 is CASSYRGQNTEAFF. CDR3 nucleotide sequence: TGTGCCAGCAGTTACCGGGGACAGAACACTGAAGCTTTCTTT.

The V and J genes are TRBV5-6 and TRBJ1-3; D gene ambiguous. V gave up 0 bases and J gave up 0 bases, with 10 bases separating them. The CDR3 has 16 residues. Germline V gene lookup returns CDR1 SGHDT and CDR2 YYEEEE. CDR3 in amino acids: CASSLADTGSGNTIYF. The CDR3, as DNA: TGTGCCAGCAGCTTGGCCGACACCGGCTCTGGAAACACCATATATTTT.

The chain combines TRBV30 with TRBJ2-7; D unclear. Germline CDR1 GTSNPN, CDR2 SVGIG (reference sequence). The CDR3 is made up of 13 amino acids. The V and J ends lost 0 bases and 0 bases respectively, with 6 bases between them. The CDR3 spells CAWSVRSSYEQYF. Written as DNA, the CDR3 is TGTGCCTGGAGTGTACGGAGCTCCTACGAGCAGTACTTC.